The clone carrying this TCR beta chain has ten or more counts. The sample originates from a study of human T cells and chemical hapten exposure. Unique molecular identifiers were linked by the library to individual cDNA molecules. How the authors handled the data: The median was roughly 100,000 TCRs per sample, ranging roughly 23,224 to 690,600. TCRdb independently ran MiXCR on the RACE reads; one entry per CDR3 protein. The V and J calls and clone size are TCRdb's, not the authors'. The repertoire holds under 95,000 distinct CDR3 sequences, with approximately 9% as singletons. Germline V CDR1 and CDR2: MDHEN, SYDVKM. The V end was cut by 8 bases, the J end by 1 base, with 15 bases between. This CDR3 region has 15 residues. Time point: healthy volunteer bleed at 2 weeks. Total RNA was extracted from unfractionated whole blood.

The rearrangement links TRBV28 to TRBJ1-5; D call uncertain. The clonotype originates from a female donor in good health. Some clones in this sample may be carry-over from other donors' samples. The sequenced sample was whole blood. CDR3 loop: CASGSPTSSNQPQHF. CDR3 coding DNA: TGTGCCAGCGGTAGCCCTACCTCCAGCAATCAGCCCCAGCATTTT. The variable domain in full, completed from reference TRBV28 and TRBJ1-5, reads DVKVTQSSRYLVKRTGEKVFLECVQDMDHENMFWYRQDPGLGLRLIYFSYDVKMKEKGDIPEGYSVSREKKERFSLILESASTNQTSMYLCASGSPTSSNQPQHFGDGTRLSIL.